This T cell receptor (beta chain) comes out of a study of blood T cell repertoires in COVID-19. The method was immunoSEQ multiplex PCR; TCRdb's version includes in-frame clones alone and lacks a portion of them. The sample shows fewer than 150,000 clones, approximately 83% of them seen only once. This CDR3 has 14 residues. Trimming took 2 bases from V and 3 from J; bases not matched to a gene: 0. Germline assignment: CDR1 SGDLS and CDR2 YYNGEE. This rearrangement joins TRBV9 to TRBJ2-5, with 11 bases aligning to TRBD2. This TCR was sampled from a woman aged 45-59 years who had recovered from COVID-19. Sequenced sample: peripheral blood. CDR3 sequence: CASSVGLAEETQYF. The CDR3 nucleotides are TGTGCCAGCAGCGTGGGACTAGCGGAAGAGACCCAGTACTTC.